The text below deals with one T cell receptor (beta chain). The sample originates from a study of blood T cell repertoires in COVID-19. About the research overall: The origin of the acute and convalescent COVID-19 samples was the United States, Italy and Spain.

Germline V gene lookup returns CDR1 SNHLY and CDR2 FYNNEI. V lost 4 bases, J lost 8 bases, and 15 bases lay in between. The CDR3 is 14 amino acids. As handled by the study authors: Reference gene primer amplification gave estimated nucleated cell counts. TCRdb keeps only in-frame clones here, not all; method: immunoSEQ multiplex PCR. The DNA was the basis for D and trimming; V, J and clone size are from that table. The sample yields hundreds of thousands of clones, around nine tenths seen once. The source of this sequence is a woman aged 40 to 50 who had recovered from COVID-19. Sequencing was done on a sample of PBMCs or T cells enriched from blood (not recorded which). The chain joins TRBV2 to TRBJ2-1, with D uncertain. For the CDR3, the DNA is TGTGCCAGCAGTGTTTCGTCTAGGTCTGATGAGCAGTTCTTC. It yields the protein CASSVSSRSDEQFF.